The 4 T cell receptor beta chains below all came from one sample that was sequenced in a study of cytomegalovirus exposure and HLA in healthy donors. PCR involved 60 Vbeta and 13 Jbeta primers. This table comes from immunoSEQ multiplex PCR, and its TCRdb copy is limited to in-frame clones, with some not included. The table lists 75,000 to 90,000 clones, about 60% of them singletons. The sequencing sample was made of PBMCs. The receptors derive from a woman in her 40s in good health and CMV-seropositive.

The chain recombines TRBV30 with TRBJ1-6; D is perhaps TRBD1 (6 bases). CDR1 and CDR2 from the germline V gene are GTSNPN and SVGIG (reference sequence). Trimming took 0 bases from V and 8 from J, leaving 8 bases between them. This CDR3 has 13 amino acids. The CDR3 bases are TGTGCCTGGAGTGTTAACAGGGATTCACCCCTCCACTTT. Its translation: CAWSVNRDSPLHF. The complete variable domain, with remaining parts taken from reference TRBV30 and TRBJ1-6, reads SQTIHQWPATLVQPVGSPLSLECTVEGTSNPNLYWYRQAAGRGLQLLFYSVGIGQISSEVPQNLSASRPQDRQFILSSKKLLLSDSGFYLCAWSVNRDSPLHFGNGTRLTVT.

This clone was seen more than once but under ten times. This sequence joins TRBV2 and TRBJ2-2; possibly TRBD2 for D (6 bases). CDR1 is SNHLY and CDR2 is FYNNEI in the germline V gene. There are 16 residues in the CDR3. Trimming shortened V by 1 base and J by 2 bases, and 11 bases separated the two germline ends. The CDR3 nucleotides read TGTGCCAGCAGTGAAGGGGCTAGCGTTAACACCGGGGAGCTGTTTTTT. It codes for CASSEGASVNTGELFF. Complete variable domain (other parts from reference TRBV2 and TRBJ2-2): EPEVTQTPSHQVTQMGQEVILRCVPISNHLYFYWYRQILGQKVEFLVSFYNNEISEKSEIFDDQFSVERPDGSNFTLKIRSTKLEDSAMYFCASSEGASVNTGELFFGEGSRLTVL.

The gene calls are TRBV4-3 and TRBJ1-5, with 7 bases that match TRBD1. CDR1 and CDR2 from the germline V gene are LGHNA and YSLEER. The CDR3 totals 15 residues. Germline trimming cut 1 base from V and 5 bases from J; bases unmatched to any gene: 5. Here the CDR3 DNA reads TGCGCCAGCAGCCAAGGGACACAGGGGCATCAGCCCCAGCATTTT. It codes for CASSQGTQGHQPQHF.

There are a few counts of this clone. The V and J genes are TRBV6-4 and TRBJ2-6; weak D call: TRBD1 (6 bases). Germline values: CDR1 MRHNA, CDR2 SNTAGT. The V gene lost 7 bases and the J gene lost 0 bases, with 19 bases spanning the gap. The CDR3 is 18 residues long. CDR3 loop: CASNLEDSADSGANVLTF. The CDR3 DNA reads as TGTGCCAGCAATTTGGAGGACAGCGCTGACTCTGGGGCCAACGTCCTGACTTTC.